The clone carrying this T cell receptor beta chain has at least ten counts. The record originates from a study of early T cells in non-severe SARS-CoV-2 infection. The length of the CDR3 is 14 residues. CDR1 and CDR2 (germline): SGHAT, FQNNGV. J lost 6 bases, V lost 5 bases, and 3 bases had no gene match. In TCRdb, the 5' RACE reads were re-called with MiXCR into one record per CDR3 protein. The table shows about 81,000 distinct CDR3 sequences, with 6% to 7% occurring only once. The sample consisted of whole blood. The chain recombines TRBV11-2 with TRBJ2-1; 11 nucleotides line up with TRBD1. This TCR was recovered from an adult who was a healthcare worker with PCR-confirmed SARS-CoV-2 infection or an uninfected control (not recorded which). CDR3 loop: CASSPGTGGNEQFF. CDR3 DNA: TGTGCCAGCAGCCCCGGGACAGGGGGCAATGAGCAGTTCTTC.